This T cell receptor beta chain emerged from a study of T cells in Graves' hyperthyroidism and ophthalmopathy. This clonotype has just one count. The antigen remains undetermined. In germline, CDR1 is SGHTA, CDR2 FQGNSA. This CDR3 contains 15 residues. Losses at the gene ends were 4 bases for V and 4 bases for J; bases not matched to a gene: 10. Study-wide results and limits: Model output signaled ophthalmopathy a median roughly 6 months ahead of onset.

Amplified TCR beta CDR3 regions came from RNA transcripts. The study used the HTBI primer set for a first-round RT-PCR of the TCR CDR3. MiXCR, run by TCRdb on the multiplex PCR reads, gives a single entry per CDR3 protein. The repertoire holds hundreds of thousands of distinct CDR3 sequences, with about 45% as singletons. The receptor's source is a woman aged 18 to 35 with Graves' hyperthyroidism. The material sequenced was peripheral blood or thyroid tissue (not recorded which). V and J are TRBV7-2 and TRBJ2-7; 7 bases match TRBD1. CDR3 amino acids: CASSWHRGPGYEQYF. The CDR3 DNA sequence: TGTGCCAGCAGCTGGCACAGGGGCCCGGGTTACGAGCAGTACTTC.